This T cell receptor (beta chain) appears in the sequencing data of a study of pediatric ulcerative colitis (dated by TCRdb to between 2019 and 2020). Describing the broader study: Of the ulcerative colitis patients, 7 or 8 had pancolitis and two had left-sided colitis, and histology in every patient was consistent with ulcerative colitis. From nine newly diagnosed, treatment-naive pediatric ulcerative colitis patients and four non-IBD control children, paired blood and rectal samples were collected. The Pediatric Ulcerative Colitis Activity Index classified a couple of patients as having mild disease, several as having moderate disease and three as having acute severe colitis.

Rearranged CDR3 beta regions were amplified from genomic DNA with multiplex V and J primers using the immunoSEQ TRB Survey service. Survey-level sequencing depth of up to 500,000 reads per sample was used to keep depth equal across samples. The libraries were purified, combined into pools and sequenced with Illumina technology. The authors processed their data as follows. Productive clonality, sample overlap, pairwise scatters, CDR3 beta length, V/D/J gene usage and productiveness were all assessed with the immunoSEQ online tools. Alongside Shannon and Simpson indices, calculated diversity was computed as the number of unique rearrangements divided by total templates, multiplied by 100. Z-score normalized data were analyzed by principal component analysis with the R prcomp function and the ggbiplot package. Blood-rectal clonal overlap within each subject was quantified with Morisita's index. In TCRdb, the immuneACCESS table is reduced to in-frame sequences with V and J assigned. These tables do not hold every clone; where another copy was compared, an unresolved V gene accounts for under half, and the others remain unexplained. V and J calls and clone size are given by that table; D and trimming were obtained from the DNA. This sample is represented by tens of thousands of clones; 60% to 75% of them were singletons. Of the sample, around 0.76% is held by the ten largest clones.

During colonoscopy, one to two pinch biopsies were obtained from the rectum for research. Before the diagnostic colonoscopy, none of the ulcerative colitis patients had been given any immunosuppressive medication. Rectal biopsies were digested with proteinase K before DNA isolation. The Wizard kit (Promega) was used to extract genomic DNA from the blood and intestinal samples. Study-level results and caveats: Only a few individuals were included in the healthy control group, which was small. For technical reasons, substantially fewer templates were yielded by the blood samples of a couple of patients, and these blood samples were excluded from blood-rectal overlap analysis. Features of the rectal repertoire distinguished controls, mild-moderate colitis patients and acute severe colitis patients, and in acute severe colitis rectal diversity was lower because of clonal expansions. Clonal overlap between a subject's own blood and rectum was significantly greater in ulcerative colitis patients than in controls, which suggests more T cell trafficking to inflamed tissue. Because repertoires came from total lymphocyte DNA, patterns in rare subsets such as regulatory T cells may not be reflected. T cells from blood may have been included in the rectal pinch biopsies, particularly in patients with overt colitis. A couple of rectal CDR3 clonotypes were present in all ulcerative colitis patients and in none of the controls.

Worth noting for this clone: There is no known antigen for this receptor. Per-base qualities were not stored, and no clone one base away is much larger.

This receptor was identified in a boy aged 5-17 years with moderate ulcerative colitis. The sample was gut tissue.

The DNA sequence follows: TGTGCCAGCAGTTTATTGTGGCCGGGGCTCAATGCCAACACAGATACGCAGTATTTT. Translated, this is CASSLLWPGLNANTDTQYF. The rearranged segments are TRBV27 and TRBJ2-3; the D gene could be TRBD1 or TRBD2, each one agreeing over 5 bases. Taken from cysteine to phenylalanine, the CDR3 has 19 residues. Here the CDR3 DNA is all that survives: 57 bases in frame from base 1. Sequences MNHEY (CDR1) and SMNVEV (CDR2) are obtained from the germline V gene (reference sequence). V drops 1 base and J drops 2 bases, leaving 22 bases in between.